The 31 T cell receptor beta chains presented below share a single source sample, sequenced in a study of T cell repertoires in cytomegalovirus infection. TCRdb ran MiXCR on the reads and lists one entry per CDR3 protein. The sample includes around 630,000 distinct CDR3 sequences, roughly 26% seen only once; the top ten take approximately 8%. The sample was CD8+ T cells from PBMCs. These receptors originate from a human donor in good health (CMV status not recorded). Some clones in this sample may be carry-over from other donors' samples.

This clonotype showed up just once. The chain couples TRBV12-3 or TRBV12-4 to TRBJ1-5, with D hard to call. Between the trimmed V and J ends, which lost 3 bases and 0 bases, there was a span of 9 bases. This CDR3 spans 15 amino acids. CDR3: CASSFGRYSNQPQHF. The CDR3 DNA reads as TGTGCCAGCAGTTTCGGTCGTTATAGCAATCAGCCCCAGCATTTT.

The chain joins TRBV20-1 to TRBJ2-1, with D uncertain. V was trimmed by 6 bases and J by 0 bases, leaving 9 bases between them. Germline CDR1 and CDR2: DFQATT and SNEGSKA (reference sequence). This CDR3 spans 13 amino acids. CDR3 bases: TGCAGTGCAACTCGGAGCTCCTACAATGAGCAGTTCTTC. This sequence encodes CSATRSSYNEQFF.

This chain connects TRBV7-3 to TRBJ2-3; TRBD2 aligns across 7 bases. The CDR3 sequence is 17 residues long. Germline loops: CDR1 SGHTA, CDR2 FQGTGA. V lost 5 bases and J lost 6; bases outside the gene matches: 17. The DNA of the CDR3 is TGTGCCAGCAGCAATCGAAGCGGGGCCCTTCGGGAGGATACGCAGTATTTT. Its translation is CASSNRSGALREDTQYF.

The table lists this clonotype with many counts. This chain joins TRBV6-2 or TRBV6-3 and TRBJ2-7; TRBD2 matches 8 bases. This CDR3 comprises 15 residues. Trimming took 0 bases from V and 3 from J; bases not matched to a gene: 4. From germline, CDR1 is MNHEY and CDR2 SVGEGT. The CDR3 nucleotides are TGTGCCAGCAGTTACTCGAAAACTAGCGGCTACGAGCAGTACGTC. Translation: CASSYSKTSGYEQYV.

Ten or more counts support this clonotype. The V and J genes are TRBV11-2 and TRBJ2-3; TRBD1 might be the D (6 bases). From germline, CDR1 is SGHAT and CDR2 FQNNGV. V lost 4 bases and J lost 3, with 17 bases in between. The CDR3 runs to 16 residues. The CDR3 coding sequence is TGTGCCAGCAGCTCGTATGGACAGCCGTGGACAGATACGCAGTATTTT. Translated, it gives CASSSYGQPWTDTQYF. The whole variable domain, remainder taken from reference TRBV11-2 and TRBJ2-3, is EAGVAQSPRYKIIEKRQSVAFWCNPISGHATLYWYQQILGQGPKLLIQFQNNGVVDDSQLPKDRFSAERLKGVDSTLKIQPAKLEDSAVYLCASSSYGQPWTDTQYFGPGTRLTVL.

The chain links TRBV2 to TRBJ2-7, with 9 bases fitting TRBD1. This CDR3 is built from 17 residues. Trimming removed 5 bases from V and 1 base from J; junction bases left unmatched: 12. Germline values: CDR1 SNHLY, CDR2 FYNNEI. CDR3 nucleotide sequence: TGTGCCAGCAGTTCACCCGGGACAGGGACATGGTCCTACGAGCAGTACTTC. Encoded protein: CASSSPGTGTWSYEQYF.

This clonotype is a singleton in its sample. The V gene is TRBV29-1, the J gene TRBJ1-2, with D unresolved. The CDR3 contains 15 residues. Per germline, CDR1 SQVTM and CDR2 ANQGSEA. V lost 4 bases and J 0 bases, leaving 15 bases between the germline ends. The CDR3 DNA is TGCAGCGTTGCTGGGTCGGGAGTGGCTAACTATGGCTACACCTTC. This gives the protein CSVAGSGVANYGYTF.

The sample holds many counts of this clonotype. The J gene is TRBJ2-1, the V gene TRBV7-8, with D hard to call. The V gene lost 3 bases and the J gene lost 9 bases, with 3 bases spanning the gap. There are 10 residues in the CDR3. Germline CDR1 is SGHVS and CDR2 is FQNEAQ. The CDR3 protein is CASSLTEQFF. DNA for the CDR3: TGTGCCAGCAGCTTGACTGAGCAGTTCTTC.

This clonotype has only one observation. The chain combines TRBV20-1 with TRBJ2-5; D may be TRBD1 or TRBD2 (5 bases each). Trimming cost V 3 bases and J 1 base, with 21 bases left between them. Per germline, CDR1 DFQATT and CDR2 SNEGSKA (reference sequence). There are 17 residues in the CDR3. CDR3 bases: TGCAGTGCTAGCCCCTTGAGGGGCAGGGTTGGCCAAGAGACCCAGTACTTC. Protein sequence: CSASPLRGRVGQETQYF.

To note about this clonotype: An end of the junction does not agree with germline; a read error may underlie this. The chain uses TRBV7-6 and TRBJ2-1; no clear D gene. This CDR3 has 13 amino acids. Germline CDR1 and CDR2: SGHVS and FNYEAQ. CDR3 sequence: CVSSLLSNNEQFF. The CDR3 nucleotides are TGTGTCAGCAGCTTACTCAGTAACAATGAGCAGTTCTTC.

V gene TRBV29-1 combines with J gene TRBJ1-1, with a possible D match to TRBD1 (6 bases). Germline V gene data show CDR1 as SQVTM and CDR2 as ANQGSEA. This CDR3 is built from 15 residues. V dropped 1 base and J dropped 0 bases, with 12 bases sitting between them. The DNA for the CDR3 is TGCAGCGTTGAAGGGGACACCCATTTGAACACTGAAGCTTTCTTT. Its protein is CSVEGDTHLNTEAFF. The complete variable domain, with remaining parts taken from reference TRBV29-1 and TRBJ1-1, reads SAVISQKPSRDICQRGTSLTIQCQVDSQVTMMFWYRQQPGQSLTLIATANQGSEATYESGFVIDKFPISRPNLTFSTLTVSNMSPEDSSIYLCSVEGDTHLNTEAFFGQGTRLTVV.

The gene calls are TRBV28 and TRBJ2-7; D possibly corresponds to TRBD1 (7 bases). The germline gives CDR1 MDHEN, CDR2 SYDVKM. The CDR3 spans 12 residues. Deletions cut 8 bases from V and 9 bases from J, with 17 bases between. Here the CDR3 DNA reads TGTGCCAGCGGCAAGACAGGGCGGGGGCAGTACGTC. Its translation is CASGKTGRGQYV.

This clonotype was found a few times. The gene calls are TRBV13 and TRBJ2-7; D gene uncertain. Trimming removed 0 bases at V and 2 bases at J, with 8 bases between. The CDR3 is 14 residues long. In germline, CDR1 is PRHDT, CDR2 FYEKMQ (reference sequence). CDR3 amino acids: CASSLGQRAYEQYV. The CDR3 region has the DNA TGTGCCAGCAGCTTAGGGCAGAGAGCCTACGAGCAGTACGTC.

This clonotype occurred a few times. This chain joins TRBV28 and TRBJ2-6; D remains ambiguous. The V gene's germline CDR1 is MDHEN and CDR2 SYDVKM. The CDR3 is made up of 15 amino acids. Trimming took off 6 bases at V and 2 bases at J, with 11 bases between the two ends. The chain's CDR3 is CASSFALAGANVLTF. CDR3 bases: TGTGCCAGCAGCTTTGCCCTGGCTGGGGCCAACGTCCTGACTTTC.

This clonotype was counted only a few times. The chain links TRBV14 to TRBJ1-2; D unclear. From germline, CDR1 is SGHDN and CDR2 FVKESK. This CDR3 has 12 amino acids. Trimming pared 3 bases from V and 5 bases from J, leaving 7 bases between. The CDR3 bases are TGTGCCAGCAGCCAGCTGACTTATGGCTACACCTTC. Its protein is CASSQLTYGYTF.

The table lists this clonotype with many counts. The genes are TRBV27 and TRBJ2-1; 12 bases fit TRBD2. This CDR3 is 14 amino acids long. Trimming took 5 bases from V and 7 from J; bases not matched to a gene: 3. Germline values: CDR1 MNHEY, CDR2 SMNVEV (reference sequence). CDR3 amino acids: CASSVGTSGNEQFF. Written as DNA, the CDR3 is TGTGCCAGCAGTGTTGGGACTAGCGGGAATGAGCAGTTCTTC.

This clonotype was seen many times. This chain joins TRBV7-6 and TRBJ2-3; TRBD1 agrees at 10 bases. J was trimmed by 6 bases and V by 4 bases; bases with no gene match: 10. CDR3 length: 16 residues. In germline, CDR1 is SGHVS, CDR2 FNYEAQ. The CDR3 protein is CASSSRTGGQRDTQYF. The CDR3, as DNA: TGTGCCAGCAGCTCAAGGACAGGGGGGCAAAGGGATACGCAGTATTTT.

This clonotype showed up just a few times. V usage is TRBV7-6 and J usage is TRBJ2-7, with D possibly matching TRBD2 (5 bases). The CDR3 is 12 residues long. Germline values: CDR1 SGHVS, CDR2 FNYEAQ. Trimming took 4 bases from V and 4 from J, leaving 8 bases between them. CDR3 amino acids: CASSSTGYEQYV. CDR3 nucleotide sequence: TGTGCCAGCAGCTCCACGGGGTACGAGCAGTACGTC.

This clonotype was observed a handful of times. The rearrangement joins TRBV7-9 to TRBJ1-1, with 7 bases matching TRBD1. CDR1 SEHNR and CDR2 FQNEAQ come from the germline V gene (reference sequence). V shed 5 bases, J shed 11 bases, and the junction held 14 bases outside the gene matches. The CDR3 totals 14 residues. CDR3 loop: CASSNRDSRLEAFF. DNA for the CDR3: TGTGCCAGCAGCAATCGGGACAGCCGCCTGGAGGCTTTCTTT.

The V and J genes are TRBV7-8 and TRBJ2-5, with D perhaps TRBD2 (5 bases). From germline, CDR1 is SGHVS and CDR2 FQNEAQ. The CDR3 is 14 amino acids. The ends were cut back, 1 base at V and 6 bases at J, with 12 bases in the middle. In DNA form, the CDR3 reads TGTGCCAGCAGCTTAGGAGGGAGAGGGCAGACCCAGTACTTC. Its protein product is CASSLGGRGQTQYF.

This clonotype was found a few times. This chain links TRBV19 with TRBJ1-1, with D perhaps TRBD1 (5 bases). This CDR3 has 15 residues. Germline V gives CDR1 LNHDA, CDR2 SQIVND (reference sequence). Trimming stripped 5 bases from V and 3 bases from J, with 16 bases between. The CDR3 coding sequence is TGTGCCAGTAGTCCCCCCAAGGGGCTGGACACTGAAGCTTTCTTT. Its protein product is CASSPPKGLDTEAFF.

This clonotype was found a few times. The chain is built from TRBV7-9 and TRBJ2-2; D unclear. CDR3 length: 13 amino acids. Germline V gene lookup returns CDR1 SEHNR and CDR2 FQNEAQ (reference sequence). V was pared by 7 bases and J by 7 bases, with 13 bases between. The DNA for the CDR3 is TGTGCCAGCACCTCGTCTGGTGTCGGGGAGCTGTTTTTT. Its translation: CASTSSGVGELFF.

The chain uses TRBV2 and TRBJ2-3; D remains unclear. This CDR3 is 13 amino acids long. Per germline, CDR1 SNHLY and CDR2 FYNNEI. Trimming shortened V by 1 base and J by 6 bases, and 8 bases separated the two germline ends. CDR3 sequence (DNA): TGTGCCAGCAGTGAAGGCACCGGGGATACGCAGTATTTT. It translates to CASSEGTGDTQYF.

This clonotype appeared a single time. The rearrangement links TRBV7-9 to TRBJ1-2; 7 nucleotides match TRBD1. With 4 bases clipped from V and 3 bases from J, the junction kept 14 bases outside the gene matches. The CDR3 runs 17 residues. CDR1 and CDR2 (germline): SEHNR, FQNEAQ (reference sequence). The CDR3 nucleotides read TGTGCCAGCAGCTCCAGAGACAGGGAGGTCTTTTACTATGGCTACACCTTC. Translated: CASSSRDREVFYYGYTF.

The chain links TRBV20-1 to TRBJ2-1, with 12 bases aligning to TRBD2. CDR3 length equals 14 residues. With V trimmed by 5 bases and J by 4 bases, 3 bases remained unmatched. CDR1 and CDR2 from the germline V gene are DFQATT and SNEGSKA (reference sequence). The DNA for the CDR3 is TGCAGTGCTGATGGACTAGCGGGGTACAATGAGCAGTTCTTC. Protein: CSADGLAGYNEQFF.

This clonotype occurred many times. This chain links TRBV7-9 with TRBJ1-1; D is uncertain. Between the trimmed V and J ends, which lost 7 bases and 5 bases, there was a span of 29 bases. The CDR3 contains 18 residues. Germline V lookup: CDR1 SEHNR, CDR2 FQNEAQ (reference sequence). The CDR3: CASTTWNGRGFGGTEAFF. DNA of the CDR3: TGTGCCAGCACCACATGGAACGGTCGAGGGTTCGGAGGGACTGAAGCTTTCTTT.

This clonotype occurred a few times. V gene TRBV5-4 combines with J gene TRBJ2-1; D gene ambiguous. V shed 1 base and J shed 8 bases, with 16 bases lying between them. Germline lookup yields CDR1 SGHNT and CDR2 YYREEE (reference sequence). The CDR3 has 15 amino acids. The CDR3 here is CASSLKISNGDEQFF. CDR3 nucleotides: TGTGCCAGCAGCTTGAAGATAAGCAATGGGGATGAGCAGTTCTTC.

The sample holds many counts of this clonotype. The chain combines TRBV7-8 with TRBJ1-2; TRBD1 is a possible D gene (5 bases). Germline CDR1 reads SGHVS; CDR2 reads FQNEAQ. The CDR3 loop spans 14 amino acids. Trimming cost V 4 bases and J 4 bases, with 13 bases left between them. The CDR3 spells CASSYSTVVYGYTF. As DNA, the CDR3 is TGTGCCAGCAGCTACTCGACAGTTGTCTATGGCTACACCTTC.

This clonotype was seen a handful of times. The genes are TRBV11-1 and TRBJ2-7; perhaps D is TRBD1 or TRBD2 (5 bases each). The V end was cut by 2 bases, the J end by 5 bases, with 13 bases between. Per the germline V gene, CDR1 is SGHAT and CDR2 is FQDESV (reference sequence). This CDR3 region has 14 residues. The CDR3 DNA reads as TGTGCCAGCAGCTTACGGCGGGCAGGGAACGAGCAGTACGTC. Its protein product is CASSLRRAGNEQYV.

In this sample, this clonotype turned up many times. The rearrangement joins TRBV7-8 to TRBJ2-7; D not resolved. Germline V gene sequence: CDR1 SGHVS, CDR2 FQNEAQ. The CDR3 consists of 13 residues. Trimming took 3 bases from V and 2 from J, leaving 8 bases between them. The CDR3 sequence: CASSLESAYEQYF. Here the CDR3 DNA reads TGTGCCAGCAGCTTGGAAAGTGCCTACGAGCAGTACTTC.

This clonotype turned up a few times. The chain joins TRBV4-3 to TRBJ1-1; no clear D gene. The CDR3 extends over 15 amino acids. Trimming took off 0 bases at V and 0 bases at J, with 8 bases between the two ends. Germline assignment: CDR1 LGHNA and CDR2 YSLEER. This chain's CDR3 is CASSQDMALNTEAFF. Written as DNA, the CDR3 is TGCGCCAGCAGCCAAGATATGGCCTTGAACACTGAAGCTTTCTTT.